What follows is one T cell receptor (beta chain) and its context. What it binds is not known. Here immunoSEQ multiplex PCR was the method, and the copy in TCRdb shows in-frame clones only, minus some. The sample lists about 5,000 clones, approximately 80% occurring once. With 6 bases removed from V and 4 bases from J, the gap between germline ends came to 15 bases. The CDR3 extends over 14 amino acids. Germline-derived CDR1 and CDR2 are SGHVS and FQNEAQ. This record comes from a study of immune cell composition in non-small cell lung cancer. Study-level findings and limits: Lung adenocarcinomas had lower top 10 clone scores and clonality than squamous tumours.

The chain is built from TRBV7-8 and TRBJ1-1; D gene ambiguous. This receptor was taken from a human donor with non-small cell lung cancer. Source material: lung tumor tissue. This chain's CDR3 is CASSFRAFATEAFF. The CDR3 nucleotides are TGTGCCAGCAGTTTCCGGGCCTTCGCCACTGAAGCTTTCTTT. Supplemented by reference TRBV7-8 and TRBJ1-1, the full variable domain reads GAGVSQSPRYKVAKRGQDVALRCDPISGHVSLFWYQQALGQGPEFLTYFQNEAQLDKSGLPSDRFFAERPEGSVSTLKIQRTQQEDSAVYLCASSFRAFATEAFFGQGTRLTVV.